The T cell receptor beta chain described here comes from a study of T cell responses to AZD1222 COVID-19 vaccine. Study background: Analysis merged second doses at about 4 or about 12 weeks.

The assay was immunoSEQ multiplex PCR, and TCRdb's table has in-frame clones only and misses some. The sample records some 120,000 clones, approximately 93% being singletons. Study-wide points: Two doses of AZD1222 preceded a rise in Spike-specific TCR breadth and depth. Clonal diversity was possibly underestimated, and white British individuals and females predominated among donors.

As regards this clone: Its antigen is as yet unknown.

The receptor comes from an adult in good health. The sequenced sample was peripheral blood, obtained on day 0 of AZD1222 vaccination.

The CDR3 DNA reads TGTGCCACCAGTGATTTAGGGGAGGGCCTCGGGGAGCTGTTTTTT. It encodes CATSDLGEGLGELFF. The chain employs TRBV24-1 and TRBJ2-2; 7 bases line up with TRBD2. CDR3 length: 15 residues. Germline CDR1 is KGHDR and CDR2 is SFDVKD. V shed 1 base and J 7 bases; nucleotides not matched to a gene: 5.